This T cell receptor beta chain was obtained from a study of T cells in Graves' hyperthyroidism and ophthalmopathy. Overall study context: Any treatment followed the collection of peripheral blood at initial diagnosis.

RNA transcripts yielded amplified TCR beta CDR3 regions. First-round RT-PCR with HTBI primers amplified the TCR CDR3 region. MiXCR, run by TCRdb on the multiplex PCR reads, gives a single entry per CDR3 protein. The sample shows approximately 870,000 distinct CDR3 sequences, 35% to 40% of them seen only once. Exclusion followed for patients with uncontrolled infection, other autoimmune disease, pregnancy or lactation. V gave up 0 bases and J gave up 1 base; unmatched junction bases: 4. The CDR3 contains 17 residues. CDR1 is MNHEY and CDR2 is SVGAGI in the germline V gene. Sequenced: blood. The origin of this receptor is a man aged 18 to 35 with Graves' hyperthyroidism. The rearrangement uses TRBV6-5 and TRBJ1-5, with TRBD1 identical over 9 bases. The CDR3 loop is CASSYSRDRASNQPQHF. CDR3 nucleotide sequence: TGTGCCAGCAGTTACTCCCGGGACAGGGCGAGCAATCAGCCCCAGCATTTT.